This paragraph covers one TCR beta chain sequence. The V segment lost 6 bases and the J segment 10 bases; nucleotides outside the gene matches: 8. This CDR3 contains 14 residues. Germline V gene data show CDR1 as SGHNT and CDR2 as YYREEE (reference sequence). In the source study's methods: Amplification of reference gene primers provided the estimated nucleated cell counts. Data came from immunoSEQ multiplex PCR; TCRdb stores just in-frame clones and leaves some out. V, J and clone size are taken as reported in that table, and D and trimming were inferred from the DNA itself. The sample has around 250,000 clones; roughly 90% are singletons. This record belongs to a study of blood T cell repertoires in COVID-19. As for the study in general: Sites in the United States, Italy and Spain provided acute and convalescent COVID-19 samples. From T cells, B-cell-depleted T cells, or PBMCs came the material, which was cDNA or gDNA.

Seattle's cohort entered during active infection and was followed longitudinally. What was sequenced was peripheral blood. V and J are TRBV5-4 and TRBJ2-1; 12 positions match TRBD2. The clonotype comes from a woman aged 60-70 years with COVID-19, enrolled during active disease. The CDR3 region is CASNPSGGAREQFF. In nucleotides, the CDR3 is TGTGCCAGCAACCCTAGCGGGGGGGCCAGAGAGCAGTTCTTC.